This TCR beta chain was identified during a study of glioma-infiltrating T cells. Study-wide context: Before surgery, glioma patients received dexamethasone for at most six days. Blood libraries targeted roughly 4.5- to 11-fold coverage of roughly 1 million T cells.

Concerning this clonotype: One end of the junction fails to match germline, which may point to a read error.

TCR alpha and beta CDR3 regions were amplified from RNA using iRepertoire nested multiplex PCR. TCRdb reanalysed the multiplex PCR reads using MiXCR and keeps one entry per CDR3 protein. The sample shows more than 300,000 distinct CDR3 sequences, about 40% of them seen only once. Germline CDR1 reads MNHEY; CDR2 reads SVGEGT. CDR3 length: 13 residues. Sequencing was carried out using glioma tissue, nonneoplastic brain tissue, or PBMCs (not recorded which). This TCR was sampled from a human donor with low-grade glioma or glioblastoma, undergoing nonglioma brain surgery, or in good health (not recorded which). The V and J genes are TRBV6-2 or TRBV6-3 and TRBJ2-1; 8 bases are shared with TRBD2. The CDR3 region is CASSYSTRGTRVF. The DNA of the CDR3 is TGTGCCAGCAGTTACTCAACTAGGGGGACTAGGGTCTTC.